The rows below give T cell receptor beta chains drawn from one sample of a study of shared clonotypes between healthy human individuals. Clones were read by immunoSEQ multiplex PCR, and TCRdb kept only the in-frame ones, dropping some. The table includes about 2,500,000 clones, roughly 92% detected once. The sequencing sample was made of naive CD4+ T cells sorted from blood. These TCRs come from a man between 18 and 35 years old in good health. CDR3s include the opening cysteine and the closing phenylalanine or tryptophan. Each record gives: D gene, clone size, J gene, V gene, CDR3 DNA, CDR3 protein. D genes are given only for firm matches. Expanded clones are given a class, and other clones once, few, many or no size at all.

NA | once | TRBJ2-7 | TRBV5-1 | TGCGCCAGCAGCTTGACAGGGTACGGGGCCGAGCAGTACTTC | CASSLTGYGAEQYF
NA | NA | TRBJ2-7 | TRBV9 | TGTGCCAGCAGCAGTGAGTACCACGAGCAGTACTTC | CASSSEYHEQYF
TRBD2 | NA | TRBJ2-3 | TRBV18 | TGTGCCAGCTCACCTCCTGGTAGGGGACTAGCGAAAGATACGCAGTATTTT | CASSPPGRGLAKDTQYF
NA | NA | TRBJ1-6 | TRBV7-2 | TGTGCCAGCACCCTATGGGGAGCCCAGTCACCCCTCCACTTT | CASTLWGAQSPLHF
NA | NA | TRBJ1-3 | TRBV30 | TGTGCCTGGAGTGTACAGACCCGAAACACCATATATTTT | CAWSVQTRNTIYF
TRBD1 | NA | TRBJ1-2 | TRBV6-6 | TGTGCCAGCAGCAACGACAGGGGGTTCGTCTATGGCTACACCTTC | CASSNDRGFVYGYTF
TRBD2 | NA | TRBJ2-7 | TRBV4-3 | TGCGCCAGCAGCCGGGGACTAGCGGGAGGGGACTACGAGCAGTACTTC | CASSRGLAGGDYEQYF
NA | NA | TRBJ2-5 | TRBV25-1 | TGTGCCAGCAGTGAGAGCGGTTTCAGGGAGACCCAGTACTTC | CASSESGFRETQYF
NA | once | TRBJ1-4 | TRBV5-1 | TGCGCCAGCAGCTTGGGGGGCCCGACTAATGAAAAACTGTTTTTT | CASSLGGPTNEKLFF
NA | NA | TRBJ2-7 | TRBV6-4 | TGTGCCAGCAGTGAGGCGGCAGGCCCCTACGAGCAGTACTTC | CASSEAAGPYEQYF
NA | NA | TRBJ1-2 | TRBV5-6 | TGTGCCAGCACCACGGCAGGGCGAGTTGGCTACACCTTC | CASTTAGRVGYTF
NA | once | TRBJ2-2 | TRBV30 | TGTGCCTGGACCTCAGGGGTTCTGAACACCGGGGAGCTGTTTTTT | CAWTSGVLNTGELFF
NA | NA | TRBJ2-5 | TRBV5-1 | TGCGCCAGCAGCTTGGATCGGGCATCTGGGACCCAGTACTTC | CASSLDRASGTQYF
NA | NA | TRBJ2-1 | TRBV5-1 | TGCGCCAGCAGCTTGGGCAGGGGAAGAGGGGATGAGCAGTTCTTC | CASSLGRGRGDEQFF
TRBD2 | NA | TRBJ2-2 | TRBV28 | TGTGCCAGCAGTTCCGGACTAGCGGGGTCCGGGGAGCTGTTTTTT | CASSSGLAGSGELFF
NA | NA | TRBJ1-1 | TRBV2 | TGTGCCAGCAGTGAATTTGGACAGTCTACTGAAGCTTTCTTT | CASSEFGQSTEAFF
NA | NA | TRBJ1-4 | TRBV19 | TGTGCCAGTAGCGAGTCTTTCACAACTAATGAAAAACTGTTTTTT | CASSESFTTNEKLFF
NA | NA | TRBJ1-1 | TRBV6-5 | TGTGCCAGCAGTTACTCGACCAGGGAGGCTGAAGCTTTCTTT | CASSYSTREAEAFF
NA | NA | TRBJ1-5 | TRBV6-1 | TGTGCCAGCATAAGGGGACAAGGCAATCAGCCCCAGCATTTT | CASIRGQGNQPQHF
TRBD1 | NA | TRBJ2-7 | TRBV27 | TGTGCCAGCAGTCCCAAGGTAAAGAGGACAGGATCCTACGAGCAGTACTTC | CASSPKVKRTGSYEQYF
TRBD1 | NA | TRBJ2-3 | TRBV28 | TGTGCCAGCAGCCCAGGGGGCTTCACAGATACGCAGTATTTT | CASSPGGFTDTQYF
NA | NA | TRBJ2-1 | TRBV2 | TGTGCCAGCAGTGAAGTCTCGCAGGGCAATGAGCAGTTCTTC | CASSEVSQGNEQFF
NA | NA | TRBJ1-6 | TRBV27 | TGTGCCAGCAGTTTCGGGGAATCACCCCTCCACTTT | CASSFGESPLHF
NA | once | TRBJ2-7 | TRBV6-1 | TGTGCCAGCGCGGTATTCGAGCAGTACTTC | CASAVFEQYF
NA | NA | TRBJ2-7 | TRBV7-3 | TGTGCCAGCAGCCCCAGACGGAGCTACGAGCAGTACTTC | CASSPRRSYEQYF
TRBD1 | NA | TRBJ2-1 | TRBV11-1 | TGTGCCAGCACGTCCGGGACAGGGAACCTAGGGGACTCCTACAATGAGCAGTTCTTC | CASTSGTGNLGDSYNEQFF
TRBD1 | NA | TRBJ2-2 | TRBV11-3 | TGTGCCAGCAGCTTGGGACAGACCGGGGAGCTGTTTTTT | CASSLGQTGELFF
NA | NA | TRBJ2-6 | TRBV19 | TGTGCCAGTAGTCCAAGCCCGGGTTCTGGGGCCAACGTCCTGACTTTC | CASSPSPGSGANVLTF
TRBD1 | NA | TRBJ1-3 | TRBV6-5 | TGTGCCAGCAGAAACAGGGGGACTGGAAACACCATATATTTT | CASRNRGTGNTIYF
NA | once | TRBJ1-5 | TRBV6-1 | TGTGCCAGCAGTGATAATAGGGCCTCAATACAGCCCCAGCATTTT | CASSDNRASIQPQHF
NA | NA | TRBJ1-1 | TRBV5-1 | TGCGCCAGCAGCTTGCTTCCATCCCTGGGGAACACTGAAGCTTTCTTT | CASSLLPSLGNTEAFF
NA | NA | TRBJ1-5 | TRBV28 | TGTGCCAGCAGTGGGAGGAGGGGAGGCAATCAGCCCCAGCATTTT | CASSGRRGGNQPQHF
NA | NA | TRBJ2-1 | TRBV18 | TGTGCCAGCTCACCACCTCACAGTGGCGATGAGCAGTTCTTC | CASSPPHSGDEQFF
NA | NA | TRBJ1-1 | TRBV2 | TGTGCCAGCAGTGAAGGGGATTTCACTGAAGCTTTCTTT | CASSEGDFTEAFF
NA | NA | TRBJ2-5 | TRBV10-3 | TGTGCCACCAACCCGTCCTATTCCCAAGAGACCCAGTACTTC | CATNPSYSQETQYF
TRBD1 | once | TRBJ2-5 | TRBV5-4 | TGTGCCAGCAGCTTCCCGGGACAGGGTTTTGAGACCCAGTACTTC | CASSFPGQGFETQYF
TRBD2 | NA | TRBJ2-1 | TRBV29-1 | TGCAGCGCTAGGGAAGCGGGGACCTACAATGAGCAGTTCTTC | CSAREAGTYNEQFF
NA | few | TRBJ1-2 | TRBV6-1 | TGTGCCAGCAGGGAGGTTTCCTACTATGGCTACACCTTC | CASREVSYYGYTF
TRBD1 | NA | TRBJ1-1 | TRBV5-8 | TGTGCCAGCAGCCTTAGACAGGGCACTGAAGCTTTCTTT | CASSLRQGTEAFF
NA | NA | TRBJ1-2 | TRBV5-5 | TGTGCCAGCAGCTTGTCGAACAGATTAACAGCTAACTATGGCTACACCTTC | CASSLSNRLTANYGYTF
NA | NA | TRBJ1-4 | TRBV5-1 | TGCGCCAGCAGCTTGGGAGGGCTAGGGGAAAAACTGTTTTTT | CASSLGGLGEKLFF
NA | NA | TRBJ1-3 | TRBV4-2 | TGTGCCAGCAGCCAAGTGGTGAGCTCTGGAAACACCATATATTTT | CASSQVVSSGNTIYF
NA | NA | TRBJ2-5 | TRBV7-2 | TGTGCCAGCAGCTTAGGTGGCAGCCAAGAGACCCAGTACTTC | CASSLGGSQETQYF
NA | NA | TRBJ2-5 | TRBV10-1 | TGCGCCAGCAGTGACCCCGGGGGAACCCAGTACTTC | CASSDPGGTQYF
NA | NA | TRBJ2-7 | TRBV21-1 | TGTGCCAGCAGAGCTAGCGGGAGTAACTACGAGCAGTACTTC | CASRASGSNYEQYF